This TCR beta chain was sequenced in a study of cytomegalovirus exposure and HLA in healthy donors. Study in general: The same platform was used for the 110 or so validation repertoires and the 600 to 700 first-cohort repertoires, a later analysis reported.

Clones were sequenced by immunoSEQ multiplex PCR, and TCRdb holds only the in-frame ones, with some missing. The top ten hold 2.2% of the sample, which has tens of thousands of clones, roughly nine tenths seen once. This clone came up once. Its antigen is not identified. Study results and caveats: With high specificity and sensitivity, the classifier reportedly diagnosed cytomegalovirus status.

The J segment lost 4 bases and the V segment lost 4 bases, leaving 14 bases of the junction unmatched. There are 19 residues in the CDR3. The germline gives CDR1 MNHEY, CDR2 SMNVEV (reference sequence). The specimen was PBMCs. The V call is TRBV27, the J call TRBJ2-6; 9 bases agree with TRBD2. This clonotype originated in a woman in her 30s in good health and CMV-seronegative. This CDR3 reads CASSSGTSSQTWGANVLTF. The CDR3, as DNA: TGTGCCAGCAGTTCCGGGACTAGCTCTCAGACATGGGGGGCCAACGTCCTGACTTTC.